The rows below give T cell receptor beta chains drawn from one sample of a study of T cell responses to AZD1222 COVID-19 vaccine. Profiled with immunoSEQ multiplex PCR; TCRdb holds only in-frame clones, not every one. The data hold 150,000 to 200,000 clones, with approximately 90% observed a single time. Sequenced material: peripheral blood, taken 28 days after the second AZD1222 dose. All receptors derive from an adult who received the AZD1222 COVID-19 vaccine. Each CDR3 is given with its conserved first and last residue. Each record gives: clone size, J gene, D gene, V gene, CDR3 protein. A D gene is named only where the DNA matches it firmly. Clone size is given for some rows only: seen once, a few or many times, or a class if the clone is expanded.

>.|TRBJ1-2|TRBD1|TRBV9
CASSSVGQGANYGYTF
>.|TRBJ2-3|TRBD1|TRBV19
CASSLDRGTDTQYF
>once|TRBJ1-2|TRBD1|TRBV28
CASSRPTGSSTYGYTF
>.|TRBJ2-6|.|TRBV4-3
CASSQDGADSGANVLTF
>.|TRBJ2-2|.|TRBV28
CASSNPRSLAGELFF
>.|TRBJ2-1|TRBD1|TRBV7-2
CASSTPGQGRRFF
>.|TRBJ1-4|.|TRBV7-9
CASSLSRLNEKLFF
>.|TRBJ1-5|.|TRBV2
CATNFQGGQPQHF
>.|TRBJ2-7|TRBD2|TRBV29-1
CSVVTGGPYEQYF
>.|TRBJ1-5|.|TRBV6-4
CASSEQTSNQPQHF
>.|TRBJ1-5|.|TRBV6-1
CASSEGHGDQPQHF
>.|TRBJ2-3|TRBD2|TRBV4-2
CASSLKAGLASDTQYF
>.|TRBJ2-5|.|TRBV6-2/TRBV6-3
CASSWTRETQYF
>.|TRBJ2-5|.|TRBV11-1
CASSLMRDRRKETQYF
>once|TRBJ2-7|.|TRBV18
CASSPPATLNEQYF
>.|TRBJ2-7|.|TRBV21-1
CASSKGADYEQYF
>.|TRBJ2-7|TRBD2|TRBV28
CASSSSAASGSSDEQYF
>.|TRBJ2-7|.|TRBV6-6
CATLGLAHYEQYF
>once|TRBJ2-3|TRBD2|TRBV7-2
CASSLAPVAGGEDTQYF
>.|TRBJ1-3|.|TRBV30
CAWSVGGSGNTIYF
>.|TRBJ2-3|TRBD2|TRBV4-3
CASSQQLAGDTQYF
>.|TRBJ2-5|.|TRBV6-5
CASSFRGGAGQETQYF
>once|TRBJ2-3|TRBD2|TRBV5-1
CASSPLGTSGISTDTQYF
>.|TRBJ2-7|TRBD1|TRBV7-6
CASSVSGTGGWEQYF
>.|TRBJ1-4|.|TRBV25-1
CASSTHRAPNEKLFF
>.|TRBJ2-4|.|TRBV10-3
CAISETGSQNIQYF
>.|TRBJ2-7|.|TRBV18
CASSPPSSGSYEQYF
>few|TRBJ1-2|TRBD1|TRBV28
CASSLGRGLEGYTF
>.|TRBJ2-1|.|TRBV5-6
CASSLRQVDNEQFF
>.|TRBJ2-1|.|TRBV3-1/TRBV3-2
CASSHEGSRYNEQFF
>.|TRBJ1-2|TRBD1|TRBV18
CASSPITAGQINYGYTF
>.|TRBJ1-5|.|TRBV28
CASSFMARNQPQHF
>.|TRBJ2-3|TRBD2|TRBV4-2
CASSQDRSGLTMYF
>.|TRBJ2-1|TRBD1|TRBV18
CASSTDRGSTTSKFF
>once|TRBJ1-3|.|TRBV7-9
CASSLDAPSRDTIYF
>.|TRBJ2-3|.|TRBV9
CASSKGQPDTQYF
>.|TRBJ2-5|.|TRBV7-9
CASTLSQETQYF
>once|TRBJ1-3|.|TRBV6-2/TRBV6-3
CASSYSPDSGNTIYF
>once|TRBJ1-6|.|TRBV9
CASSTGPSESPLHF
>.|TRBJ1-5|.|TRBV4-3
CASSPEVGGHQPQHF
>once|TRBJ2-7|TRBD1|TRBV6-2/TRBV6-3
CASSYDETGIYEQYF
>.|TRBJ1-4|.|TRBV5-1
CASSAGGSANEKLFF
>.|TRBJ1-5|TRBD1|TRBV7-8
CASSMGQGASGTQHF
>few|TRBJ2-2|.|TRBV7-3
CATRGSNTGELFF
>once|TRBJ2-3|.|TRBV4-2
CASSLGGGTDTQYF
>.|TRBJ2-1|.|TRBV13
CASSLDLQQFF
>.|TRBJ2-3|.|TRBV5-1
CASRLGQAKVDTQYF
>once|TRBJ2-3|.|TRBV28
CASDSMDTQYF
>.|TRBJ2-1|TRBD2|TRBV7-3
CASSSYGTSGSSYNEQFF
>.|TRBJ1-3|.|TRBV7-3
CASSPNGGRGGNTIYF
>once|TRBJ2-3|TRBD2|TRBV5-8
CASSLAISGFSGTDTQYF
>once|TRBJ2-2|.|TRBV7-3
CASSFMNTGELFF
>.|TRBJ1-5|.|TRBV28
CASPGGQPQHF
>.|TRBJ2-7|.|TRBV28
CASSLYTYEQYF
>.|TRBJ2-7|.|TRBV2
CASISYEQYF
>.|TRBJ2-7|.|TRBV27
CASGDTRQGIEQYF
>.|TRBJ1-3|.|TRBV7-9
CASSDGSGNTIYF
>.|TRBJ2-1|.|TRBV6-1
CASSILASNEQFF